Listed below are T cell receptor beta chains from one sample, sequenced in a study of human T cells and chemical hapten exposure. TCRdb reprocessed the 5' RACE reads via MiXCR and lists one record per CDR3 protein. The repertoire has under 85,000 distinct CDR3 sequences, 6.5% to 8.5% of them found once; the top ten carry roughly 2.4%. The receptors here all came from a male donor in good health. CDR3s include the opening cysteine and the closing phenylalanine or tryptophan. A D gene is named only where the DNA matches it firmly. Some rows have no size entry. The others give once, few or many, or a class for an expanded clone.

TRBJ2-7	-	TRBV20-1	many	TGCAGTGCTAGAGATGGGGGGTCCCCTACCGAGCAGTACTTC	CSARDGGSPTEQYF
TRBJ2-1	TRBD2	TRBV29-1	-	TGCAGCGTTTCACTAGCGGGATTTTACAATGAGCAGTTCTTC	CSVSLAGFYNEQFF
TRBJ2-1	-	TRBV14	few	TGTGCCAGCAGCCGGCCCGGCGATGAGCAGTTCTTC	CASSRPGDEQFF
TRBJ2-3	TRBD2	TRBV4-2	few	TGTGCCAGCAGCCAAGATTTTAGACTAGCGGTGGCAGATACGCAGTATTTT	CASSQDFRLAVADTQYF
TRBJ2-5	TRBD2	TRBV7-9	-	TGTGCCAGCAGCCTCGAGACTAGCGGAGGGGCCCGGGAGACCCAGTACTTC	CASSLETSGGARETQYF
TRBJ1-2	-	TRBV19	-	TGTGCCAGTCGGCTAATGAGGATGGGAGCTAACTATGGCTACACCTTC	CASRLMRMGANYGYTF
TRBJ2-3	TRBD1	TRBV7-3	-	TGTGCCAGCAGCTTCGACAGGGACACAGATACGCAGTATTTT	CASSFDRDTDTQYF
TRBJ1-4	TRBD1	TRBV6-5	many	TGTGCCAGCAGTAACAGGGGAGTTAAAAATGAAAAACTGTTTTTT	CASSNRGVKNEKLFF
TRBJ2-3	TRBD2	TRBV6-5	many	TGTGCCAGCAGTTACCGCCGACTAGCGGGAGGGCAAGTCGATACGCAGTATTTT	CASSYRRLAGGQVDTQYF
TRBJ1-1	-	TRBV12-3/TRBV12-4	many	TGTGCCAGCAGTCTTTCCGGGGCCCGGATTGAAGCTTTCTTT	CASSLSGARIEAFF
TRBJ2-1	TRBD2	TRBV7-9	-	TGTGCCAGCAGCTTAAGAACTGGGCGGGAGGGCAACAATGAGCAGTTCTTC	CASSLRTGREGNNEQFF
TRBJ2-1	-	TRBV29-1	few	TGCAGCGTTGAAGAAAGGACCGTCGACAATGAGCAGTTCTTC	CSVEERTVDNEQFF
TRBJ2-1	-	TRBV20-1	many	TGCAGCGGAGCAGGGGTTAGCTCCTACAATGAGCAGTTCTTC	CSGAGVSSYNEQFF
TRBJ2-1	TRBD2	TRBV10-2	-	TGCGCCAGCTTGCTAGCGGGAGGGCCTGGGGAGCAGTTCTTC	CASLLAGGPGEQFF
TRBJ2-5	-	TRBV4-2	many	TGTGCCAGCAGCCAAGATCGCTTTAACGGCCAAGAGACCCAGTACTTC	CASSQDRFNGQETQYF